This T cell receptor beta chain appears in the sequencing data of a study of T-cell reconstitution after alpha-beta-depleted transplantation in children. Unique molecular identifiers tagged the TCRbeta library. TCRdb reprocessed the PCR reads with MiXCR, giving one entry per CDR3 protein. In the table there are about 610,000 distinct CDR3 sequences, more than 9% of which are singletons. The TCR was taken from a human donor who donated a stem cell graft to a child with acute myeloid leukemia. This specimen was PBMCs from the stem cell graft donor, taken from the stem cell graft.

Written as DNA, the CDR3 is TGTGCCAGCAGTTTTCGGGACAGGCCAAACTATGGCTACACCTTC. Translation gives CASSFRDRPNYGYTF. This chain connects TRBV27 to TRBJ1-2; TRBD1 aligns across 8 bases. The germline CDR1 and CDR2 sequences are MNHEY and SMNVEV (reference sequence). CDR3 length equals 15 residues. Trimming took 3 bases from V and 2 from J; bases not matched to a gene: 5.